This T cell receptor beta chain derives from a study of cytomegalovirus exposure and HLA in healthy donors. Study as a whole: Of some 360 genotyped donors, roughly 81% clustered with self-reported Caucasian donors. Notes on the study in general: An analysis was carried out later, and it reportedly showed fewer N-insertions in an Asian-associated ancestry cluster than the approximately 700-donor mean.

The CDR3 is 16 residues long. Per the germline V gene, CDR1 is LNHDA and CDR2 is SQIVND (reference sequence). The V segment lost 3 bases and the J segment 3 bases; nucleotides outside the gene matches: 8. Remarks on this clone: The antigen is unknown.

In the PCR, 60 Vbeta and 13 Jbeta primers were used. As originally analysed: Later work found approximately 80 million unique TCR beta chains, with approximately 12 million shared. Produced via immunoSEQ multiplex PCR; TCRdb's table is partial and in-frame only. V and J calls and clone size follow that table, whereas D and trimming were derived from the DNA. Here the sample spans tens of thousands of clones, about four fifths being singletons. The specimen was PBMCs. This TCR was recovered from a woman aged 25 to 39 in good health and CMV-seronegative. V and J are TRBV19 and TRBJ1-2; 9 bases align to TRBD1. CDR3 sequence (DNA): TGTGCCAGTAGTATCGGGGGACAGGGCTTCCACTATGGCTACACCTTC. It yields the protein CASSIGGQGFHYGYTF.